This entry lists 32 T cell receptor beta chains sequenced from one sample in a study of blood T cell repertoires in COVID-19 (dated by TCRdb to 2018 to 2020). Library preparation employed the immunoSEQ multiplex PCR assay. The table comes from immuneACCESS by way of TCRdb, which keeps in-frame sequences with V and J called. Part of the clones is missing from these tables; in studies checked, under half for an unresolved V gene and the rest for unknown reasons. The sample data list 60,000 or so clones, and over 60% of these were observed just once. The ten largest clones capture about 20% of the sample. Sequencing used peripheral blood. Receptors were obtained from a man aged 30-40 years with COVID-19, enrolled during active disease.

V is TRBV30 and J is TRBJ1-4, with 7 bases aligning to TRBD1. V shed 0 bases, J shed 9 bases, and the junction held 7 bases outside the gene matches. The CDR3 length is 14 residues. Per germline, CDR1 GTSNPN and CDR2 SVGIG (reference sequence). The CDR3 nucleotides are TGTGCCTGGAGTGTACTTGCAGGGGGAAAAAAACTGTTTTTT. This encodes CAWSVLAGGKKLFF.

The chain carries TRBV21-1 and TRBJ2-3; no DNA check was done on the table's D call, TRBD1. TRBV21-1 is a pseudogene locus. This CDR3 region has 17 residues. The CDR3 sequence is CASSAPSRQGGTDTQYF. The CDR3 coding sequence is TGTGCCAGCAGCGCTCCCTCCAGACAGGGGGGCACAGATACGCAGTATTTT.

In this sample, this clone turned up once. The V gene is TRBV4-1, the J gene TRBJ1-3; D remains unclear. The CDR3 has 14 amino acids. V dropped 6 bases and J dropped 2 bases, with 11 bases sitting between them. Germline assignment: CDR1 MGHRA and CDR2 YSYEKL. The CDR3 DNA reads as TGCGCCAGCAGTCTGGAGGGTCCTGGAAACACCATATATTTT. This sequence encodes CASSLEGPGNTIYF.

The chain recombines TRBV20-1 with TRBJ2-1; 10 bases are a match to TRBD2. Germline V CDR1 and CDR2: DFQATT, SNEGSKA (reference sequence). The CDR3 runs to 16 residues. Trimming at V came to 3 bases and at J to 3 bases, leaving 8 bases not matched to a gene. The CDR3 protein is CSASSKAGGFYNEQFF. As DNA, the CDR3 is TGCAGTGCTAGTTCTAAAGCGGGGGGGTTCTACAATGAGCAGTTCTTC.

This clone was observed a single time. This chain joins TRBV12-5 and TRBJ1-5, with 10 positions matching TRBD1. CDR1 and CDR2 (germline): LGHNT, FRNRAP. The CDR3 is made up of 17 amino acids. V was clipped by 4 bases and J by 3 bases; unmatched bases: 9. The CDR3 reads CASGSSPGQGINQPQHF. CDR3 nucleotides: TGTGCTAGTGGTTCCTCGCCGGGACAGGGGATCAATCAGCCCCAGCATTTT. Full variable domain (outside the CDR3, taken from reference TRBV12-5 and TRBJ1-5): DARVTQTPRHKVTEMGQEVTMRCQPILGHNTVFWYRQTMMQGLELLAYFRNRAPLDDSGMPKDRFSAEMPDATLATLKIQPSEPRDSAVYFCASGSSPGQGINQPQHFGDGTRLSIL.

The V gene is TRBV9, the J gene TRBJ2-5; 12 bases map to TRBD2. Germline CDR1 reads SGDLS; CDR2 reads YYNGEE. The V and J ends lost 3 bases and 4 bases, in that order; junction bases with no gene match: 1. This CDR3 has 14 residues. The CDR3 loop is CASSGGLAGETQYF. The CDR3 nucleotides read TGTGCCAGCAGCGGGGGACTAGCGGGAGAGACCCAGTACTTC. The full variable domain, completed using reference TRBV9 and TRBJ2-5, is DSGVTQTPKHLITATGQRVTLRCSPRSGDLSVYWYQQSLDQGLQFLIQYYNGEERAKGNILERFSAQQFPDLHSELNLSSLELGDSALYFCASSGGLAGETQYFGPGTRLLVL.

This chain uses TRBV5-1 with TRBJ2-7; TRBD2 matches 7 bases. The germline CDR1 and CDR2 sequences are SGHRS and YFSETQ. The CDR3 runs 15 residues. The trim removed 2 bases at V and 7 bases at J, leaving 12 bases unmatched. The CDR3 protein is CASSFGLGTTPEQYF. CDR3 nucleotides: TGCGCCAGCAGCTTTGGACTAGGGACTACGCCGGAGCAGTACTTC. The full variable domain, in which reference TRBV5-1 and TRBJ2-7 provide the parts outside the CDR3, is KAGVTQTPRYLIKTRGQQVTLSCSPISGHRSVSWYQQTPGQGLQFLFEYFSETQRNKGNFPGRFSGRQFSNSRSEMNVSTLELGDSALYLCASSFGLGTTPEQYFGPGTRLTVT.

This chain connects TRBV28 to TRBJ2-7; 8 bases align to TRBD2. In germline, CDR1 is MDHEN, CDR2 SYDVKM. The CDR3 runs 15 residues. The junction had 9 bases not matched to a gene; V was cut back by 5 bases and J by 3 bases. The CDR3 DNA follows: TGTGCCAGCAGTCTGGGGGGAGCGGGAGACTACGAGCAGTACTTC. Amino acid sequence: CASSLGGAGDYEQYF.

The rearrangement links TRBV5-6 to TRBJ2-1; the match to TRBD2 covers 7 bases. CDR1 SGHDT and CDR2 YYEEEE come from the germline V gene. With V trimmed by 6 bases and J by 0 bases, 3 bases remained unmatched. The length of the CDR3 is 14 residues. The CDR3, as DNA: TGTGCCAGCATCTGGGGGGGCTCCTACAATGAGCAGTTCTTC. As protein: CASIWGGSYNEQFF. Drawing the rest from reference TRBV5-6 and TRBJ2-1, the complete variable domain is DAGVTQSPTHLIKTRGQQVTLRCSPKSGHDTVSWYQQALGQGPQFIFQYYEEEERQRGNFPDRFSGHQFPNYSSELNVNALLLGDSALYLCASIWGGSYNEQFFGPGTRLTVL.

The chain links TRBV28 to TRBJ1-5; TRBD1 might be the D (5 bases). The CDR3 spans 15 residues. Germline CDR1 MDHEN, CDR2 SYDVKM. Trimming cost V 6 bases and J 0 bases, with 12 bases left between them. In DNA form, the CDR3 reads TGTGCCAGCAGCCCCGACAGTTATAGCAATCAGCCCCAGCATTTT. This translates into CASSPDSYSNQPQHF.

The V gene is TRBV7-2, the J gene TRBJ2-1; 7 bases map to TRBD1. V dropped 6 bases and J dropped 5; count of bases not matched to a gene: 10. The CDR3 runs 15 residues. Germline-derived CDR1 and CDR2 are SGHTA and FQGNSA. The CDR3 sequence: CASRYLGTAHNEQFF. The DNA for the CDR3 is TGTGCCAGCAGATACCTCGGGACAGCACACAATGAGCAGTTCTTC. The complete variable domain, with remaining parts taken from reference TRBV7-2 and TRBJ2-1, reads GAGVSQSPSNKVTEKGKDVELRCDPISGHTALYWYRQSLGQGLEFLIYFQGNSAPDKSGLPSDRFSAERTGGSVSTLTIQRTQQEDSAVYLCASRYLGTAHNEQFFGPGTRLTVL.

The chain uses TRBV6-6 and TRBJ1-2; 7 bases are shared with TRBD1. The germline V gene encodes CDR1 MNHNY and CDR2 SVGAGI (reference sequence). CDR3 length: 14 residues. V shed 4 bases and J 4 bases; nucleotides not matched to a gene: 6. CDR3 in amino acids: CASSLPGTVYGYTF. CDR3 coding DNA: TGTGCCAGCAGTTTGCCCGGGACAGTCTATGGCTACACCTTC.

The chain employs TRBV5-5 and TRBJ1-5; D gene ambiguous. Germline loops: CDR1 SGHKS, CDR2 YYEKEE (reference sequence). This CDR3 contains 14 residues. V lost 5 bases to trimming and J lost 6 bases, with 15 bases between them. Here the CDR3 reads CASSAIWEFQPQHF. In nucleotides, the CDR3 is TGTGCCAGCAGTGCGATTTGGGAGTTTCAGCCCCAGCATTTT.

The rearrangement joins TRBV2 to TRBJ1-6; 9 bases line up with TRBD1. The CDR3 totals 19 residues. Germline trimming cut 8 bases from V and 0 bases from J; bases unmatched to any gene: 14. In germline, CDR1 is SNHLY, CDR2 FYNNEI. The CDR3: CASFSGTGLPSSYNSPLHF. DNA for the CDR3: TGTGCCAGCTTCTCCGGGACAGGGTTACCTAGCTCCTATAATTCACCCCTCCACTTT.

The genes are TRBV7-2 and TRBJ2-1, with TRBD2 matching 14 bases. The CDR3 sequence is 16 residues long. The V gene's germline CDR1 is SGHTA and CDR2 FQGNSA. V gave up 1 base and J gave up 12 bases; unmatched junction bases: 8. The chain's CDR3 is CASSLGEGLAGAWQFF. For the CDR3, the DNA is TGTGCCAGCAGCTTAGGGGAGGGACTAGCGGGAGCTTGGCAGTTCTTC.

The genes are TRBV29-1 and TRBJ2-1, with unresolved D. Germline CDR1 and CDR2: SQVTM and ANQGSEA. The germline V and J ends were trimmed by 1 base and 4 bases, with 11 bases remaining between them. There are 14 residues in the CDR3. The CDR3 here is CSVEVGTIYNEQFF. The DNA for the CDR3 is TGCAGCGTTGAAGTGGGTACTATTTACAATGAGCAGTTCTTC.

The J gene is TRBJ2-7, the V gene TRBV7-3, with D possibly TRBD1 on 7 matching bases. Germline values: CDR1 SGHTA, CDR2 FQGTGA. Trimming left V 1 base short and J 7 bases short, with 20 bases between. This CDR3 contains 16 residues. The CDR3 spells CASSLRGGTASAEQYF. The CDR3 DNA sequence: TGTGCCAGCAGCTTAAGAGGAGGGACAGCCTCGGCGGAGCAGTACTTC.

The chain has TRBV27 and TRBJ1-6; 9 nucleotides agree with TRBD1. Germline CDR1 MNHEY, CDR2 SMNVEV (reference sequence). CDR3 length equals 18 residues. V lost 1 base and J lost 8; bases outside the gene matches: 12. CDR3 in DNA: TGTGCCAGCAGTTTATACCCCCCCGGGACAGGGCTGGATTCACCCCTCCACTTT. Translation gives CASSLYPPGTGLDSPLHF.

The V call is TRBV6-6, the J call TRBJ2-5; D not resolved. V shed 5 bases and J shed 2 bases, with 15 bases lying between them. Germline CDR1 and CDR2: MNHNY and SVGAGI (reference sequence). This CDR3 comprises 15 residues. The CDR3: CASSPHSTVQETQYF. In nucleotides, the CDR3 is TGTGCCAGCAGTCCCCACAGCACAGTGCAAGAGACCCAGTACTTC.

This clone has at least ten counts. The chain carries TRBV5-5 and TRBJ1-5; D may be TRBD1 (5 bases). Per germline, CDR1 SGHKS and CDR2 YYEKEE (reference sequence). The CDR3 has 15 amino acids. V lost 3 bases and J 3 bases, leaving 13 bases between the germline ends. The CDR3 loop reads CASSYMGGSNQPQHF. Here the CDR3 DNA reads TGTGCCAGCAGCTACATGGGGGGGTCCAATCAGCCCCAGCATTTT. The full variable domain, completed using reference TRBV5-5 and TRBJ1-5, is DAGVTQSPTHLIKTRGQQVTLRCSPISGHKSVSWYQQVLGQGPQFIFQYYEKEERGRGNFPDRFSARQFPNYSSELNVNALLLGDSALYLCASSYMGGSNQPQHFGDGTRLSIL.

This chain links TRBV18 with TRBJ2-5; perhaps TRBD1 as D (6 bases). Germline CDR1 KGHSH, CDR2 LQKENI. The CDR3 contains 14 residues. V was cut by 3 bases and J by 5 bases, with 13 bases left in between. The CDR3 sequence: CASSPPTGRETQYF. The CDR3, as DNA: TGTGCCAGCTCACCTCCGACAGGACGGGAGACCCAGTACTTC.

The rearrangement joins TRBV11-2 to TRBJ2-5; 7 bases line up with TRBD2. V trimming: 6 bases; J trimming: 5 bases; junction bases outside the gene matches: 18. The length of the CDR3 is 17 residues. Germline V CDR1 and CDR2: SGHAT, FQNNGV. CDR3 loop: CASSPGGGAGLMETQYF. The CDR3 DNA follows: TGTGCCAGCAGTCCTGGGGGAGGGGCTGGACTTATGGAGACCCAGTACTTC.

CDR3 nucleotides: TGTGCCAGCAGCTACCTACAGGGGGCGGCGAGGAACACTGAAGCTTTCTTT. Translated, it gives CASSYLQGAARNTEAFF. This chain connects TRBV5-8 to TRBJ1-1; 9 bases align to TRBD1. The CDR3 totals 17 residues. CDR1 SGHTS and CDR2 YDEGEE come from the germline V gene. With 3 bases clipped from V and 1 base from J, the junction kept 10 bases outside the gene matches.

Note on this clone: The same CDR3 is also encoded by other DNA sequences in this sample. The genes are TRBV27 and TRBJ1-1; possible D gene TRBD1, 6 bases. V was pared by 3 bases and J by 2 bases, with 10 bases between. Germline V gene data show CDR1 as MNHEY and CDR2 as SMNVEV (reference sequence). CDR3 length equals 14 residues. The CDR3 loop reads CASSLEQGNTEAFF. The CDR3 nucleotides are TGTGCCAGCAGTTTGGAACAGGGCAACACTGAAGCTTTCTTT.

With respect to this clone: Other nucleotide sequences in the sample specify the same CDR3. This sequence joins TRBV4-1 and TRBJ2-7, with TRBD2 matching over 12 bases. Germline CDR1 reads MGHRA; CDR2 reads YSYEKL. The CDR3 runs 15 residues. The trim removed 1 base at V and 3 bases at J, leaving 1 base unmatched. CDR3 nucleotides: TGCGCCAGCAGCCAAGGACTAGCGGGAGACTACGAGCAGTACTTC. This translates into CASSQGLAGDYEQYF.

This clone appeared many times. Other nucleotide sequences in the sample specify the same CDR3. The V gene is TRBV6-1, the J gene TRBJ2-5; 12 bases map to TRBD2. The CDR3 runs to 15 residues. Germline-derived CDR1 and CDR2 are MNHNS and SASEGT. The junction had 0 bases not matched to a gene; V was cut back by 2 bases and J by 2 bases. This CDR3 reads CASSELAGGQETQYF. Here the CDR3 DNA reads TGTGCCAGCAGTGAACTAGCGGGGGGGCAAGAGACCCAGTACTTC.

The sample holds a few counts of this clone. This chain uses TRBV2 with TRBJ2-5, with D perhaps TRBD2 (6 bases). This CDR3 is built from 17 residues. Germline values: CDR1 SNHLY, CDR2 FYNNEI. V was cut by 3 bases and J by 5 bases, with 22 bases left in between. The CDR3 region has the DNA TGTGCCAGCAGTGAGGGTTTGACTAGAAGAGGTACGGAGACCCAGTACTTC. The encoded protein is CASSEGLTRRGTETQYF.

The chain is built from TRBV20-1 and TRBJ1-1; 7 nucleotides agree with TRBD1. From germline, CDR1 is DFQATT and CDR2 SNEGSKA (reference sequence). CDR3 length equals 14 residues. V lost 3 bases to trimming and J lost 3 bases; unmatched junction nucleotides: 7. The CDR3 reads CSASALTGDTEAFF. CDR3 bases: TGCAGTGCTAGTGCCCTTACAGGGGACACTGAAGCTTTCTTT.

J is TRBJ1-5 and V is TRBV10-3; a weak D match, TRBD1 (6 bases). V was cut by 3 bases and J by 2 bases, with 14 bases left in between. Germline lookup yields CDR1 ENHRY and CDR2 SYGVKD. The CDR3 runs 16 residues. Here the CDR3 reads CAISDPKQGGNQPQHF. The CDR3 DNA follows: TGTGCCATCAGTGATCCGAAACAGGGAGGCAATCAGCCCCAGCATTTT.

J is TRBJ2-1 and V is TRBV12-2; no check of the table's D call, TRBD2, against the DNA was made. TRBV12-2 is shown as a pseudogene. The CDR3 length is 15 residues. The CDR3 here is CASRLEADSLREQFF. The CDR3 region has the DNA TGTGCAAGTCGCTTAGAAGCGGACTCCCTACGGGAGCAGTTCTTC.

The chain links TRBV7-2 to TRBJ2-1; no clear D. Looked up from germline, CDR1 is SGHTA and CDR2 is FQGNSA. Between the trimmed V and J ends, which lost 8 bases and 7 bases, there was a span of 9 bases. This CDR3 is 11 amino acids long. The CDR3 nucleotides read TGTGCCAGCCGCTACTTAAATGAGCAGTTCTTC. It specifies CASRYLNEQFF.

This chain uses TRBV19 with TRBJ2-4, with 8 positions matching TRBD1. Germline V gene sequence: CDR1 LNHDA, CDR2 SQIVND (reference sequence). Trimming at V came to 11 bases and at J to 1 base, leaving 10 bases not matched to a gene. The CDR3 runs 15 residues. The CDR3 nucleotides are TGTGCCTCACCCAGGGGGCACGAGGCCAAAAACATTCAGTACTTC. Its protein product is CASPRGHEAKNIQYF. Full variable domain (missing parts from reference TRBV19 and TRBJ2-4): DGGITQSPKYLFRKEGQNVTLSCEQNLNHDAMYWYRQDPGQGLRLIYYSQIVNDFQKGDIAEGYSVSREKKESFPLTVTSAQKNPTAFYLCASPRGHEAKNIQYFGAGTRLSVL.